These 23 T cell receptor beta chains were sequenced from one sample in a study of response to subunit inactivated influenza vaccine. One entry per CDR3 protein, called by TCRdb with MiXCR from the RT-PCR reads. The sample yields roughly 790,000 distinct CDR3 sequences, 20% to 25% seen once. The source was PBMCs from blood, collected 4 to 6 days after vaccination. Receptors originate from a man aged 50-60 years who received an inactivated influenza vaccine.

This chain uses TRBV5-6 with TRBJ2-7; TRBD1 aligns across 8 bases. In germline, CDR1 is SGHDT, CDR2 YYEEEE. The CDR3 has 16 residues. The V segment lost 2 bases and the J segment 0 bases; nucleotides outside the gene matches: 7. The DNA for the CDR3 is TGTGCCAGCAGCTTAGGACAGGGCGTTTTCTCCTACGAGCAGTACTTC. Protein sequence: CASSLGQGVFSYEQYF.

This clonotype appeared many times. The genes are TRBV20-1 and TRBJ2-2; D is possibly TRBD1 (5 bases). Germline-derived CDR1 and CDR2 are DFQATT and SNEGSKA (reference sequence). The CDR3 runs 14 residues. The V end lost 6 bases, the J end lost 0 bases, and 11 bases lay between the germline ends. The CDR3 protein is CSAKRQSNTGELFF. The CDR3 region has the DNA TGCAGTGCAAAAAGACAGTCGAACACCGGGGAGCTGTTTTTT.

In this sample, this clonotype turned up many times. The chain is built from TRBV7-9 and TRBJ1-2, with 8 bases aligning to TRBD1. The CDR3 covers 14 residues. V lost 5 bases, J lost 4 bases, and 6 bases stayed unmatched. Germline V gives CDR1 SEHNR, CDR2 FQNEAQ (reference sequence). CDR3 loop: CASSPLTGAYGYTF. In DNA form, the CDR3 reads TGTGCCAGCAGCCCTCTGACAGGGGCCTATGGCTACACCTTC.

The chain combines TRBV20-1 with TRBJ1-4, with no clear D. V lost 4 bases, J lost 5 bases, and 11 bases lay in between. The germline V gene encodes CDR1 DFQATT and CDR2 SNEGSKA (reference sequence). CDR3 length equals 13 residues. The CDR3 protein is CSAKSQPNEKLFF. As DNA, the CDR3 is TGCAGTGCTAAATCACAGCCAAATGAAAAACTGTTTTTT.

This clonotype was counted a few times. The chain carries TRBV10-3 and TRBJ1-1; tentatively, D is TRBD1 (6 bases). Between the trimmed V and J ends, which lost 5 bases and 0 bases, there was a span of 13 bases. The CDR3 is made up of 15 amino acids. Germline CDR1 is ENHRY and CDR2 is SYGVKD. The CDR3 spells CAISPTGPMNTEAFF. The CDR3 DNA sequence: TGTGCCATCAGTCCGACAGGACCTATGAACACTGAAGCTTTCTTT.

This clonotype has more than one count but fewer than ten. The gene calls are TRBV20-1 and TRBJ2-4, with TRBD1 matching over 8 bases. This CDR3 is 13 amino acids long. Germline-derived CDR1 and CDR2 are DFQATT and SNEGSKA (reference sequence). J gave up 3 bases and V 8 bases, and 6 bases lay outside the gene matches. CDR3 residues: CSSPDRVKNIQYF. For the CDR3, the DNA is TGCAGTTCTCCGGACAGGGTCAAAAACATTCAGTACTTC.

The rearrangement joins TRBV7-2 to TRBJ2-7; tentative D call: TRBD2 (5 bases). The CDR3 runs to 13 residues. Germline V gene data show CDR1 as SGHTA and CDR2 as FQGNSA. V lost 2 bases and J 9 bases, leaving 14 bases between the germline ends. The CDR3 protein is CASSLSELSGQYF. The DNA for the CDR3 is TGTGCCAGCAGCTTATCGGAACTCAGCGGGCAGTACTTC.

This clonotype was seen more than once but under ten times. The chain uses TRBV30 and TRBJ1-4, with D possibly TRBD1 on 5 matching bases. Germline V gives CDR1 GTSNPN, CDR2 SVGIG (reference sequence). The CDR3 loop spans 13 amino acids. The germline V and J ends were trimmed by 2 bases and 7 bases, with 11 bases remaining between them. Here the CDR3 DNA reads TGTGCCTGGAGTCGGGGGGGGAGTGAAAAACTGTTTTTT. The encoded protein is CAWSRGGSEKLFF.

This clonotype turned up a few times. This chain joins TRBV12-3 or TRBV12-4 and TRBJ2-7; D possibly corresponds to TRBD1 (6 bases). V lost 5 bases to trimming and J lost 0 bases, with 14 bases between them. This CDR3 has 15 amino acids. In DNA, the CDR3 is TGTGCCAGCAGTCTTATGACAGGAGCCTCCTACGAGCAGTACTTC. It encodes CASSLMTGASYEQYF.

The chain recombines TRBV11-2 with TRBJ1-2, with no clear D. The CDR3 spans 14 residues. V lost 0 bases to trimming and J lost 4 bases, with 9 bases between them. Germline assignment: CDR1 SGHAT and CDR2 FQNNGV. In nucleotides, the CDR3 is TGTGCCAGCAGCTTAGAGGTGGGCGGCTATGGCTACACCTTC. This sequence encodes CASSLEVGGYGYTF.

A few counts support this clonotype. The rearrangement links TRBV7-2 to TRBJ2-5; the match to TRBD2 covers 13 bases. Trimming removed 0 bases from V and 4 bases from J; junction bases left unmatched: 2. The length of the CDR3 is 16 residues. Germline CDR1 is SGHTA and CDR2 is FQGNSA. The CDR3, as DNA: TGTGCCAGCAGCTTAGCCGGGACTAGCGGGGCAGAGACCCAGTACTTC. Protein: CASSLAGTSGAETQYF.

The table lists this clonotype with a few counts. The chain recombines TRBV5-1 with TRBJ2-7; tentative D call: TRBD2 (5 bases). Germline lookup yields CDR1 SGHRS and CDR2 YFSETQ. V was shortened by 0 bases and J by 0 bases, with 13 bases between the two germline ends. The CDR3 spans 16 residues. The CDR3 here is CASSLGGRHVSYEQYF. CDR3 DNA: TGCGCCAGCAGCTTGGGAGGGCGACACGTCTCCTACGAGCAGTACTTC.

This clonotype was counted only a few times. V gene TRBV29-1 combines with J gene TRBJ2-7, with a tentative D call TRBD1 (6 bases). The germline V gene has CDR1 SQVTM and CDR2 ANQGSEA. Trimming took 4 bases from V and 5 from J, leaving 12 bases between them. The CDR3 sequence is 12 residues long. CDR3 amino acids: CSVARGADEQYF. The CDR3 coding sequence is TGCAGCGTTGCCAGGGGAGCGGACGAGCAGTACTTC.

V and J are TRBV20-1 and TRBJ2-7; possible D gene TRBD1, 5 bases. CDR1 DFQATT and CDR2 SNEGSKA come from the germline V gene (reference sequence). The V end was cut by 2 bases, the J end by 6 bases, with 17 bases between. The CDR3 has 14 residues. The CDR3 nucleotides are TGCAGTGCTAGAATAGGCCAGGGTCGGACCGAGCAGTACTTC. It is translated as CSARIGQGRTEQYF.

The chain employs TRBV5-5 and TRBJ2-7; tentative D call: TRBD1 (5 bases). CDR3 length equals 14 residues. The V gene's germline CDR1 is SGHKS and CDR2 YYEKEE (reference sequence). The V end lost 2 bases, the J end lost 4 bases, and 13 bases lay between the germline ends. The CDR3 is CASSLPRGRYEQYF. CDR3 sequence (DNA): TGTGCCAGCAGCTTACCTAGGGGCAGGTACGAGCAGTACTTC.

This clonotype was picked up a small number of times. The CDR3 protein is CSGAYLAKNIQYF. The CDR3 bases are TGCAGTGGGGCGTATCTAGCCAAAAACATTCAGTACTTC. The rearrangement uses TRBV29-1 and TRBJ2-4, with D possibly TRBD1 on 5 matching bases. CDR3 length equals 13 residues. Germline loops: CDR1 SQVTM, CDR2 ANQGSEA.

The chain uses TRBV9 and TRBJ2-3, with D perhaps TRBD1 (5 bases). V lost 0 bases to trimming and J lost 3 bases, with 11 bases between them. Germline-derived CDR1 and CDR2 are SGDLS and YYNGEE. The CDR3 sequence is 15 residues long. In nucleotides, the CDR3 is TGTGCCAGCAGCGTAGAAGGGGATCGAACAGATACGCAGTATTTT. This encodes CASSVEGDRTDTQYF.

The chain carries TRBV4-3 and TRBJ2-1, with a possible D match to TRBD2 (5 bases). V lost 0 bases, J lost 7 bases, and 16 bases lay in between. The CDR3 contains 16 residues. CDR1 is LGHNA, CDR2 YSLEER, per germline. CDR3 coding DNA: TGCGCCAGCAGCCAAGACGTAGGGAGCGGCCAAAATGAGCAGTTCTTC. Translating gives CASSQDVGSGQNEQFF.

This clonotype appeared a few times. The chain uses TRBV20-1 and TRBJ2-6; D ambiguous. CDR1 is DFQATT and CDR2 is SNEGSKA in the germline V gene (reference sequence). V was pared by 0 bases and J by 0 bases, with 12 bases between. This CDR3 spans 17 amino acids. The CDR3 reads CSARDHHGPSGANVLTF. The CDR3 DNA reads as TGCAGTGCTAGAGATCACCACGGACCCTCTGGGGCCAACGTCCTGACTTTC.

The chain combines TRBV24-1 with TRBJ2-1; 7 bases fit TRBD1. The germline gives CDR1 KGHDR, CDR2 SFDVKD. The length of the CDR3 is 16 residues. Germline trimming cut 0 bases from V and 0 bases from J; bases unmatched to any gene: 1. The CDR3 DNA sequence: TGTGCCACCAGTGATTTGGGGGACAGCTCCTACAATGAGCAGTTCTTC. Residues: CATSDLGDSSYNEQFF.

The chain has TRBV28 and TRBJ2-1, with D unclear. The ends were cut back, 5 bases at V and 0 bases at J, with 11 bases in the middle. Germline CDR1 and CDR2: MDHEN and SYDVKM. The CDR3 covers 15 residues. CDR3 sequence: CASSTRLSSYNEQFF. CDR3 nucleotides: TGTGCCAGCAGTACCCGACTGTCCTCCTACAATGAGCAGTTCTTC.

This clonotype was picked up a small number of times. This sequence joins TRBV5-1 and TRBJ2-7; TRBD1 or TRBD2 may be the D gene (5 bases each). This CDR3 contains 18 residues. V was cut by 0 bases and J by 4 bases, with 23 bases left in between. CDR1 SGHRS and CDR2 YFSETQ come from the germline V gene. The CDR3 DNA reads as TGCGCCAGCAGCTTGGCGGGACCGGCTTTGATTCAGACATACGAGCAGTACTTC. Translating gives CASSLAGPALIQTYEQYF.

The CDR3 region has the DNA TGCGCCAGCAGCTCGAAGACAGGTTTAAGCTCTGGGGCCAACGTCCTGACTTTC. Encoded protein: CASSSKTGLSSGANVLTF. V gene TRBV5-1 combines with J gene TRBJ2-6, with D maybe TRBD1 (6 bases). The germline V gene has CDR1 SGHRS and CDR2 YFSETQ. This CDR3 has 18 residues. V was clipped by 3 bases and J by 0 bases, with 16 bases between them.